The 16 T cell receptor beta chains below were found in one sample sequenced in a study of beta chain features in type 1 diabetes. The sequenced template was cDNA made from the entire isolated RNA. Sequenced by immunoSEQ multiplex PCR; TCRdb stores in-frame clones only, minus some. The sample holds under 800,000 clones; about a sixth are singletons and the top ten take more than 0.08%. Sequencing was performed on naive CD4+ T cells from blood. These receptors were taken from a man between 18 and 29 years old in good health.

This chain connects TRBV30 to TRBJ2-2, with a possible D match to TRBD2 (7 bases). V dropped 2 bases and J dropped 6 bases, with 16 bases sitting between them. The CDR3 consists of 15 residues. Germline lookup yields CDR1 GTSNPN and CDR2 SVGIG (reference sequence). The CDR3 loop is CAWSIGGARPGELFF. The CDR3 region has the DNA TGTGCCTGGAGTATTGGGGGGGCGCGACCCGGGGAGCTGTTTTTT.

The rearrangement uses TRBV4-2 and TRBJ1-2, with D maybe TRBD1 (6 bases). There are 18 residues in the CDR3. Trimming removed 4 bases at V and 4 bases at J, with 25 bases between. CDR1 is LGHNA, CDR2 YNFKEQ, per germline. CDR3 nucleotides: TGTGCCAGCAGCCCACCAACAGGGAGTGGTTCTGGCTTCTATGGCTACACCTTC. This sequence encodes CASSPPTGSGSGFYGYTF.

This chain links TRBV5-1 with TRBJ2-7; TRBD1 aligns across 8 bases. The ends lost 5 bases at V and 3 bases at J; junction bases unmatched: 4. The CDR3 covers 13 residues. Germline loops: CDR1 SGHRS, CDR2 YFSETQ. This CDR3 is CASRAGTGYEQYF. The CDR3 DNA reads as TGCGCCAGCAGGGCCGGGACAGGCTACGAGCAGTACTTC.

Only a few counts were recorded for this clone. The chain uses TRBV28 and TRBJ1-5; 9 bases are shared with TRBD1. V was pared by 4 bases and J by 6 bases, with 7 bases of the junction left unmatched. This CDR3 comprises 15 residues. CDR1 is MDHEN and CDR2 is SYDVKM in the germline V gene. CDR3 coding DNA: TGTGCCAGCAGTTCCCGGGACAGGGTAGTTCAGCCCCAGCATTTT. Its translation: CASSSRDRVVQPQHF.

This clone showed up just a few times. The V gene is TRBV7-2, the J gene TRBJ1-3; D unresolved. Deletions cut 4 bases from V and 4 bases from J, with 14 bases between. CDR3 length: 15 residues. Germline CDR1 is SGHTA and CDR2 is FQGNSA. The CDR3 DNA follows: TGTGCCAGCAGCTCGCAGAGGGCGCAGGGAAACACCATATATTTT. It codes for CASSSQRAQGNTIYF.

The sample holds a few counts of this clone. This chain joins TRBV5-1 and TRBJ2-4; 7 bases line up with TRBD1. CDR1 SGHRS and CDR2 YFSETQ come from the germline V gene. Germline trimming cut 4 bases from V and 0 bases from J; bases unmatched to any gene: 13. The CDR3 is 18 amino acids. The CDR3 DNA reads TGCGCCAGCAGCCCCCGAGGTCAGGGGGTCGTAGCCAAAAACATTCAGTACTTC. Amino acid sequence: CASSPRGQGVVAKNIQYF.

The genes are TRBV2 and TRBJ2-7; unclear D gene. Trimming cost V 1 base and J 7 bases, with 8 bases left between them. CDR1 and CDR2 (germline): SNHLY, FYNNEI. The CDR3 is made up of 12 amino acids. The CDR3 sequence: CASSEDLGEQYF. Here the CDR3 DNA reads TGTGCCAGCAGTGAAGATTTGGGGGAGCAGTACTTC.

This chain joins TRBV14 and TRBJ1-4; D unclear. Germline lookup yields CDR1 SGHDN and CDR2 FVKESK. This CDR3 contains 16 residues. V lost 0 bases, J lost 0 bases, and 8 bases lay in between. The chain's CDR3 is CASSQDIRTTNEKLFF. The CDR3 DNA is TGTGCCAGCAGCCAAGATATCCGTACAACTAATGAAAAACTGTTTTTT.

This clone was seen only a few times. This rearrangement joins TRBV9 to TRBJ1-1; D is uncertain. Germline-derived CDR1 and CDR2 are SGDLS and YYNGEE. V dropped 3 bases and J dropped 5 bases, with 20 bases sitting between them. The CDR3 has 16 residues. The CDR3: CASSAPWVALGTEAFF. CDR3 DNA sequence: TGTGCCAGCAGCGCCCCTTGGGTGGCCTTAGGGACTGAAGCTTTCTTT.

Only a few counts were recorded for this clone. CDR3 protein: CASTSGTSGQETQYF. The DNA for the CDR3 is TGTGCCAGCACCTCTGGGACTAGCGGACAAGAGACCCAGTACTTC. The rearrangement links TRBV7-9 to TRBJ2-5; 11 positions match TRBD2. Germline V gives CDR1 SEHNR, CDR2 FQNEAQ (reference sequence). This CDR3 is built from 15 residues. J lost 2 bases, V lost 7 bases, and 6 bases had no gene match.

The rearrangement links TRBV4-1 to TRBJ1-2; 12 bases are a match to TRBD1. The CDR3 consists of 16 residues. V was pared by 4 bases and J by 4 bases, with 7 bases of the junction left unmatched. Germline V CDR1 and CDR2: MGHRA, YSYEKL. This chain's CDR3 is CASSLDRDRGPYGYTF. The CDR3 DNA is TGCGCCAGCAGCCTAGACCGGGACAGGGGGCCCTATGGCTACACCTTC.

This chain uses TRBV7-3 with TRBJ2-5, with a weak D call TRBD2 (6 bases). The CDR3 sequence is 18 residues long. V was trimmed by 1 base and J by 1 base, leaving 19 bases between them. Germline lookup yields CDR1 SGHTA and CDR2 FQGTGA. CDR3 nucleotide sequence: TGTGCCAGCAGCTTAAGAGGGAGGTTTGCGAGTTTCCAAGAGACCCAGTACTTC. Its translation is CASSLRGRFASFQETQYF.

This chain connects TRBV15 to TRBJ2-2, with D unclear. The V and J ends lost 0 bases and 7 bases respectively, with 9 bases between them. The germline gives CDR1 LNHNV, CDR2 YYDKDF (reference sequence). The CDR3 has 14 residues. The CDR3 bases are TGTGCCACCAGCAGAGATGTACCTCTCGGGGAGCTGTTTTTT. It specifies CATSRDVPLGELFF. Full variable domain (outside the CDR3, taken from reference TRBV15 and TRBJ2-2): DAMVIQNPRYQVTQFGKPVTLSCSQTLNHNVMYWYQQKSSQAPKLLFHYYDKDFNNEADTPDNFQSRRPNTSFCFLDIRSPGLGDTAMYLCATSRDVPLGELFFGEGSRLTVL.

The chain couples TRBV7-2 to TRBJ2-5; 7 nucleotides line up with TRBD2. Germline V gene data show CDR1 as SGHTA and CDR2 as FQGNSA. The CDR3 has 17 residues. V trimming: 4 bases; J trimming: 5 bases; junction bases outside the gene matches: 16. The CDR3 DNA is TGTGCCAGCAGCTGGACACGGACCCGGGGGGTCAGGGAGACCCAGTACTTC. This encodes CASSWTRTRGVRETQYF.

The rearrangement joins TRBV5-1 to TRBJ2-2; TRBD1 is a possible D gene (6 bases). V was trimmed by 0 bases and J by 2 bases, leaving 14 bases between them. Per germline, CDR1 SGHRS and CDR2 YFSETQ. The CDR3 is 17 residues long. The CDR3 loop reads CASSLAVSRGNTGELFF. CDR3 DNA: TGCGCCAGCAGCTTGGCCGTCTCCAGGGGTAACACCGGGGAGCTGTTTTTT.

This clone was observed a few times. The CDR3 DNA sequence: TGTGCCTGGGGGCTTTCCTACGAGCAGTACTTC. This codes for CAWGLSYEQYF. The rearrangement links TRBV30 to TRBJ2-7; D gene uncertain. The CDR3 totals 11 residues. Between the trimmed V and J ends, which lost 5 bases and 1 base, there was a span of 6 bases. In germline, CDR1 is GTSNPN, CDR2 SVGIG (reference sequence).